Each of the 19 T cell receptor beta chains below was sequenced from the same sample in a study of blood T cell repertoires in COVID-19. Assay: immunoSEQ multiplex PCR; the TCRdb copy retains only in-frame clones and omits some. The table has about 280,000 clones, approximately 83% seen once; the top ten hold around 2.1%. The sequencing sample was made of peripheral blood. These receptors originate from a woman between 25 and 40 years old who had recovered from COVID-19.

The gene calls are TRBV3-1 (or the pseudogene TRBV3-2) and TRBJ2-1; 10 nucleotides agree with TRBD2. CDR3 length: 16 residues. V lost 0 bases, J lost 4 bases, and 3 bases stayed unmatched. Germline V lookup: CDR1 LGHDT, CDR2 YNNKEL (reference sequence). DNA of the CDR3: TGTGCCAGCAGCCAAGATCTACTAGCGGGATACAATGAGCAGTTCTTC. It codes for CASSQDLLAGYNEQFF.

V usage is TRBV3-1 (or the pseudogene TRBV3-2) and J usage is TRBJ1-3, with 11 bases fitting TRBD1. J was trimmed by 0 bases and V by 2 bases; bases with no gene match: 12. This CDR3 is 20 amino acids long. Germline assignment: CDR1 LGHDT and CDR2 YNNKEL (reference sequence). The CDR3 nucleotides read TGTGCCAGCAGCCAATTTGGACAGGGGGCGCTGGGGGCCTCTGGAAACACCATATATTTT. Translation: CASSQFGQGALGASGNTIYF.

This chain uses TRBV5-6 with TRBJ2-3, with D possibly being TRBD1 (6 bases). Germline lookup yields CDR1 SGHDT and CDR2 YYEEEE. The CDR3 has 13 amino acids. V dropped 4 bases and J dropped 4 bases, with 10 bases sitting between them. This CDR3 is CASSRTAPDTQYF. CDR3 nucleotide sequence: TGTGCCAGCAGCCGGACAGCCCCAGATACGCAGTATTTT.

The genes are TRBV7-9 and TRBJ1-1; no definite D call. This CDR3 has 15 amino acids. Trimming removed 6 bases from V and 0 bases from J, with 14 bases in between. The germline V gene encodes CDR1 SEHNR and CDR2 FQNEAQ (reference sequence). This CDR3 is CASRPPGSMNTEAFF. The CDR3 DNA is TGTGCCAGCAGACCCCCGGGGAGTATGAACACTGAAGCTTTCTTT.

Here the CDR3 DNA reads TGTGCCAGCGTCAACAGGGGTTCTAGTTTGGAGCAGTACTTC. Its translation: CASVNRGSSLEQYF. J is TRBJ2-7 and V is TRBV7-8; TRBD1 matches 7 bases. V lost 8 bases and J lost 7; bases outside the gene matches: 14. The CDR3 has 14 residues. Germline V gene lookup returns CDR1 SGHVS and CDR2 FQNEAQ.

The rearrangement joins TRBV6-2 or TRBV6-3 to TRBJ1-2; 7 bases are a match to TRBD1. J lost 7 bases, V lost 5 bases, and 10 bases had no gene match. The CDR3 loop spans 14 amino acids. Germline V gene sequence: CDR1 MNHEY, CDR2 SVGEGT. CDR3 nucleotide sequence: TGTGCCAGCAGTGGCGGGACAGCTGGGGCTGGCTACACCTTC. Its protein is CASSGGTAGAGYTF.

The chain links TRBV24-1 to TRBJ2-2, with a possible D match to TRBD1 (7 bases). The CDR3 runs to 16 residues. Per germline, CDR1 KGHDR and CDR2 SFDVKD. Trimming took off 4 bases at V and 5 bases at J, with 16 bases between the two ends. The CDR3 nucleotides are TGTGCCACCAGTGAACCCCTGGCAGGGGGGACCGGGGAGCTGTTTTTT. This sequence encodes CATSEPLAGGTGELFF.

This chain connects TRBV29-1 to TRBJ2-3; TRBD1 agrees at 9 bases. V shed 7 bases and J 4 bases; nucleotides not matched to a gene: 6. Germline loops: CDR1 SQVTM, CDR2 ANQGSEA. CDR3 length equals 13 residues. The CDR3 DNA reads as TGCAGCGCCCGACAGGGGGGATCAGATACGCAGTATTTT. It translates to CSARQGGSDTQYF.

CDR3 sequence (DNA): TGTGCCAGTAGTAGTCGCCTCGTGGAAGGGCGGGACACAGATACGCAGTATTTT. Encoded protein: CASSSRLVEGRDTDTQYF. V gene TRBV19 combines with J gene TRBJ2-3; maybe TRBD2 (6 bases). Trimming shortened V by 4 bases and J by 2 bases, and 22 bases separated the two germline ends. This CDR3 is built from 18 residues. Germline V gene sequence: CDR1 LNHDA, CDR2 SQIVND (reference sequence).

The V and J genes are TRBV6-1 and TRBJ2-5, with a tentative D call TRBD1 (5 bases). V lost 0 bases and J lost 4, with 6 bases in between. CDR1 is MNHNS and CDR2 is SASEGT in the germline V gene. CDR3 length: 13 amino acids. CDR3 nucleotide sequence: TGTGCCAGCAGTGAAGCTGGGGCAGAGACCCAGTACTTC. Encoded protein: CASSEAGAETQYF.

The CDR3 region has the DNA TGTGCCAGCAGCTGGACTAGCGGGAGCTCCAATGAGCAGTTCTTC. It specifies CASSWTSGSSNEQFF. This chain connects TRBV5-5 to TRBJ2-1, with 13 nucleotides matching TRBD2. From germline, CDR1 is SGHKS and CDR2 YYEKEE (reference sequence). The CDR3 sequence is 15 residues long. The J segment lost 6 bases and the V segment lost 3 bases, leaving 3 bases of the junction unmatched.

The chain employs TRBV6-5 and TRBJ1-3; 8 bases map to TRBD1. V shed 5 bases, J shed 3 bases, and the junction held 6 bases outside the gene matches. There are 15 residues in the CDR3. Germline V CDR1 and CDR2: MNHEY, SVGAGI. The CDR3 protein is CASSPDRVGGNTIYF. In DNA form, the CDR3 reads TGTGCCAGCAGTCCGGACAGGGTGGGTGGAAACACCATATATTTT.

The rearrangement uses TRBV28 and TRBJ2-1; D is uncertain. Germline assignment: CDR1 MDHEN and CDR2 SYDVKM. Deletions cut 6 bases from V and 5 bases from J, with 11 bases between. The CDR3 totals 13 residues. The DNA for the CDR3 is TGTGCCAGCAGCGAGAGAGTCGACAATGAGCAGTTCTTC. The encoded protein is CASSERVDNEQFF.

This clone was found once. The chain recombines TRBV3-1 (or the pseudogene TRBV3-2) with TRBJ2-3; D not resolved. CDR3 length: 13 amino acids. Germline CDR1 reads LGHDT; CDR2 reads YNNKEL (reference sequence). V lost 2 bases, J lost 2 bases, and 5 bases lay in between. The CDR3 protein is CASSQSFTDTQYF. The CDR3 bases are TGTGCCAGCAGCCAATCCTTCACAGATACGCAGTATTTT.

This rearrangement joins TRBV24-1 to TRBJ2-7; 7 positions agree with TRBD1. The CDR3 covers 13 residues. V shed 6 bases, J shed 5 bases, and the junction held 6 bases outside the gene matches. CDR1 and CDR2 from the germline V gene are KGHDR and SFDVKD. CDR3 in amino acids: CATSFEGADEQYF. CDR3 nucleotides: TGTGCCACCAGTTTCGAGGGGGCGGACGAGCAGTACTTC.

The chain's CDR3 is CASSKDAAAGEQYF. CDR3 in DNA: TGTGCCAGCAGCAAAGACGCGGCGGCCGGAGAGCAGTACTTC. The genes are TRBV21-1 and TRBJ2-7; TRBD2 was called by the table and not checked on the DNA. TRBV21-1 is noted as a pseudogene. The length of the CDR3 is 14 residues.

This clone was seen only a few times. The V gene is TRBV24-1, the J gene TRBJ2-2, with D perhaps TRBD2 (6 bases). The V gene lost 5 bases and the J gene lost 4 bases, with 16 bases spanning the gap. This CDR3 region has 16 residues. Germline CDR1 KGHDR, CDR2 SFDVKD. The CDR3 DNA follows: TGTGCCACCAGTGTCCACGGGCGAGCGGGCACCGGGGAGCTGTTTTTT. It translates to CATSVHGRAGTGELFF.

The chain is built from TRBV11-2 and TRBJ2-1; 8 bases align to TRBD1. The CDR3 is 14 residues long. Per germline, CDR1 SGHAT and CDR2 FQNNGV. Losses at the gene ends were 1 base for V and 8 bases for J; bases not matched to a gene: 4. The DNA for the CDR3 is TGTGCCAGCAGCTTAGGTTCAGGGGGCTATGAGCAGTTCTTC. Translated, it gives CASSLGSGGYEQFF.

The rearrangement uses TRBV3-1 (or the pseudogene TRBV3-2) and TRBJ2-7; D is possibly TRBD2 (5 bases). V dropped 0 bases and J dropped 7 bases, with 10 bases sitting between them. Germline lookup yields CDR1 LGHDT and CDR2 YNNKEL (reference sequence). The length of the CDR3 is 13 residues. Here the CDR3 DNA reads TGTGCCAGCAGCCAAGATGGACTCCTTGAGCAGTACTTC. It encodes CASSQDGLLEQYF.